This T cell receptor beta chain comes out of a study of shared clonotypes between healthy human individuals. Study background: Used for every donor were three CD4 naive, three CD4 memory, two CD8 naive and one CD8 memory plate.

Sequencing used immunoSEQ multiplex PCR; TCRdb keeps in-frame clones, though not all of them. There are 300,000 to 400,000 clones in the sample; around nine tenths occur only once, and about 17% lies in the top ten. CDR1 is MDHEN, CDR2 SYDVKM, per germline. The ends were cut back, 2 bases at V and 3 bases at J, with 10 bases in the middle. The CDR3 sequence is 15 residues long. The chain recombines TRBV28 with TRBJ2-2; weak D call: TRBD2 (6 bases). The sample comprised memory CD8+ T cells sorted from blood. Stated subset: CD45RO+ cells pooled with CCR7-negative TemRA cells. This clonotype originated in a man between 18 and 35 years old in good health. CDR3 coding DNA: TGTGCCAGCAGTTTAATCCCGGGGGACACCGGGGAGCTGTTTTTT. Amino acid sequence: CASSLIPGDTGELFF.